This is a list of T cell receptor beta chains from one sample in a study of spatial heterogeneity in lung cancer. TCRdb independently ran MiXCR on the 5' RACE reads; one entry per CDR3 protein. The sample contains 28,000 or so distinct CDR3 sequences, about 8.1% of which appear only once. Sequencing was performed on PBMCs, taken at surgery. These receptors were taken from a female donor with early-stage non-small cell lung cancer. The CDR3 runs from the conserved cysteine through the conserved F or W.

v_gene	j_gene	CDR3aa
TRBV5-6	TRBJ2-7	CASSLWTYEQYF
TRBV7-9	TRBJ2-7	CASSPSSYEQYF
TRBV7-9	TRBJ2-1	CASSSPRGTSKSFDSYNEQFF
TRBV5-1	TRBJ1-6	CASSLTGTNSPLHF
TRBV2	TRBJ2-3	CASSARVAGHTDTQYF
TRBV5-1	TRBJ1-2	CASSFGDSPNYGYTF
TRBV6-5	TRBJ2-1	CASKSGSMNEQFF
TRBV6-6	TRBJ1-3	CASSYGVGAMGNTIYF
TRBV6-2/TRBV6-3	TRBJ2-3	CASSYATSGEGADTQYF
TRBV12-3/TRBV12-4	TRBJ1-1	CASSFRPTGEAFF
TRBV2	TRBJ1-4	CASSEARGANEKLFF
TRBV6-5	TRBJ1-2	CASSSPQGFGYTF
TRBV7-8	TRBJ1-4	CASSRTGGEKLFF
TRBV28	TRBJ2-6	CASSLDSSGANVLTF
TRBV18	TRBJ1-2	CASSPQGANYGYTF
TRBV29-1	TRBJ1-2	CSVFDRLIGYTF
TRBV7-9	TRBJ1-3	CASSQTGRNGNTIYF
TRBV28	TRBJ2-7	CASTYELGSYEQYF
TRBV28	TRBJ2-3	CASSPQGLAGGDTQYF
TRBV7-9	TRBJ2-1	CASSLPDRTYNEQFF
TRBV5-4	TRBJ2-2	CASSSPAGLAGRTGELFF
TRBV3-1	TRBJ2-3	CATSRRGPDTQYF
TRBV7-9	TRBJ1-1	CASNSFGGNTEAFF
TRBV6-2/TRBV6-3	TRBJ1-2	CASSYDSIYGYTF
TRBV19	TRBJ1-1	CASSRTGATEAFF
TRBV12-5	TRBJ1-1	CASGWAGTGENTEAFF
TRBV20-1	TRBJ1-2	CSAQGGSPNYGYTF
TRBV5-4	TRBJ2-5	CASSFLGGTQETQYF
TRBV2	TRBJ2-1	CASSEKVAGGPEQFF
TRBV4-2	TRBJ2-5	CASSQGVFETQYF
TRBV29-1	TRBJ2-5	CSVGAGQETQYF